This T cell receptor (beta chain) was documented in a study of regulatory T cells in long-lasting Graves disease. V lost 0 bases and J lost 5, with 11 bases in between. There are 15 residues in the CDR3. In germline, CDR1 is SGHDT, CDR2 YYEEEE. HTBI primers from iRepertoire and Arm-PCR of CDR3 regions yielded the TCR beta libraries. TCRdb reanalysed the multiplex PCR reads using MiXCR and keeps one entry per CDR3 protein. In the table there are hundreds of thousands of distinct CDR3 sequences, 21% of which are singletons. Noted time point: persistent/refractory GD, antithyroid drugs over 5 years with positive TRAb. The authors made the TCR library using RNA they extracted from PBMCs.

The source is a female donor with Graves disease. The sequences come from peripheral blood mononuclear cells (PBMCs), collected when the disease was refractory, from a patient treated with antithyroid drugs. The chain combines TRBV5-6 with TRBJ2-2, with D possibly matching TRBD2 (6 bases). DNA for the CDR3: TGTGCCAGCAGCTTGGGGCTAGCGTTAACCGGGGAGCTGTTTTTT. Amino acids: CASSLGLALTGELFF.